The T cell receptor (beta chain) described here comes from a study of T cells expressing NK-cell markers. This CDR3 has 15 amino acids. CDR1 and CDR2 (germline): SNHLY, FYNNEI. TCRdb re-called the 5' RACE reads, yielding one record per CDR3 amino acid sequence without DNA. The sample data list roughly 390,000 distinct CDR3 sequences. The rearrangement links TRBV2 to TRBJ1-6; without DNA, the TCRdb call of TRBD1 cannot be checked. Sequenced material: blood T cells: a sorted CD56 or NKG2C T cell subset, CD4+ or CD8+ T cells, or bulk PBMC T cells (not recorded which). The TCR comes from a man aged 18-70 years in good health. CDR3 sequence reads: CASRAGHVRNSPLHF.